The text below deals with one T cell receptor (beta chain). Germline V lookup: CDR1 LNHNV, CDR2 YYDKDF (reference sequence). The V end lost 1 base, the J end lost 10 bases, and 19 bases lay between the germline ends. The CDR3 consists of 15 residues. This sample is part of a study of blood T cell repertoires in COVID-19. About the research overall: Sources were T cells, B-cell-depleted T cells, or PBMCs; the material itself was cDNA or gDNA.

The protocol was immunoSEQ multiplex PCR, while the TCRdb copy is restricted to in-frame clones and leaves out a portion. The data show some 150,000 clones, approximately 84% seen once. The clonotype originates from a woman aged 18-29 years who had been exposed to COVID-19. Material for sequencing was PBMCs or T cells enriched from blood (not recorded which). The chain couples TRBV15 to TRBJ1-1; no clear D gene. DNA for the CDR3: TGTGCCACCAGCAGAGGGTTCGATTTATTCGGAGGAGCTTTCTTT. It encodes CATSRGFDLFGGAFF.